This entry concerns a single T cell receptor beta chain. Antigen: not known. This specimen belongs to a study of CD8 T cells in ankylosing spondylitis. Study-wide results and caveats: Reportedly, matched ankylosing spondylitis synovial fluid was significantly enriched for disease-linked clones. Previously reported in reactive arthritis synovial fluid and blood were some of the motif variants. Among TCR beta sequences, a motif of several highly homologous variants appeared characteristic of ankylosing spondylitis blood.

TCRdb reprocessed the 5' RACE reads with MiXCR, giving one entry per CDR3 protein. The sample has more than 150,000 distinct CDR3 sequences, roughly 13% seen once. V lost 5 bases and J lost 7, with 12 bases in between. The CDR3 has 12 residues. CDR1 SGHRS and CDR2 YFSETQ come from the germline V gene. The material sequenced was blood, either unsorted or a sorted T cell fraction (not recorded which). J is TRBJ1-2 and V is TRBV5-1; D is ambiguous. This sequence originates from a female donor with ankylosing spondylitis or in good health (not recorded which). The chain's CDR3 is CASSSDPGGYTF. CDR3 sequence (DNA): TGCGCCAGCAGTTCGGACCCCGGTGGCTACACCTTC. The variable domain in full, completed from reference TRBV5-1 and TRBJ1-2, reads KAGVTQTPRYLIKTRGQQVTLSCSPISGHRSVSWYQQTPGQGLQFLFEYFSETQRNKGNFPGRFSGRQFSNSRSEMNVSTLELGDSALYLCASSSDPGGYTFGSGTRLTVV.